Below, one T cell receptor (beta chain) is given with its context. Its cognate antigen is unknown. The entry originates in a study of OX40 agonist ivuxolimab in advanced cancers. Across the whole study: At about 81% male, the cohort had a mean age of roughly 60 years, ranging from about 23 to 79. Prior therapy, whether anti-PD-1, anti-PD-L1 or anti-CTLA-4, was allowed, and less than 45% had some. Broader study findings: There was clonal expansion of CD4+ and CD8+ blood T cells by week 6 at 0.1 to 3.0 mg/kg. Among the lowest levels of clonal expansion were found in partial responders at 0.1-3.0 mg/kg.

Germline values: CDR1 SGHTA, CDR2 FQGTGA. V gave up 0 bases and J gave up 2 bases, with 8 bases separating them. The length of the CDR3 is 15 residues. The assay was immunoSEQ multiplex PCR, and TCRdb's table has in-frame clones only and misses some. The sample has 55,000 to 80,000 clones; more than 85% are singletons. The chain links TRBV7-3 to TRBJ2-1; possibly TRBD2 for D (6 bases). This receptor was obtained from an adult with an advanced solid tumor such as melanoma, head and neck, liver or kidney cancer. The source was CD4+ or CD8+ T cells sorted from blood, collected in a trial of the OX40 agonist ivuxolimab. The CDR3 bases are TGTGCCAGCAGCTTAACATGGGGGGCCTACAATGAGCAGTTCTTC. Translation gives CASSLTWGAYNEQFF.